A selection of T cell receptor beta chains follows, all from one sample in a study of breast tumors, draining lymph nodes, adjacent tissues. TCRdb re-analysed the multiplex PCR reads in MiXCR, keeping a single row per CDR3 protein. The data show 15,000 to 20,000 distinct CDR3 sequences, just under 45% seen once. The specimen sequenced was tumor-adjacent breast tissue. The source is a female donor with breast cancer. Some clones in this sample may be carry-over from other donors' samples. The CDR3 runs from the conserved cysteine through the conserved F or W. Each record gives: D gene, V gene, clone size, J gene, CDR3 protein, CDR3 DNA. D genes are given only for firm matches. A row's size may be missing; if present it is once, few, many or a size class.

TRBD2	TRBV20-1	NA	TRBJ2-7	CSASTNLAGGNEQYF	TGCAGTGCCAGCACCAATCTAGCGGGAGGTAACGAGCAGTACTTC
TRBD1	TRBV28	many	TRBJ1-5	CASTPGGGKLPQHF	TGTGCCAGCACTCCAGGGGGAGGGAAGCTGCCCCAGCATTTT
TRBD2	TRBV5-6	NA	TRBJ2-5	CASSFGVSSGGAYCWETQYF	TGTGCCAGCAGCTTCGGGGTTTCTAGCGGGGGGGCTTATTGTTGGGAGACCCAGTACTTC
NA	TRBV3-2	many	TRBJ2-7	CASSQVCGGSHEQYF	TGTGCCAGCAGCCAAGTATGTGGGGGGAGCCACGAGCAGTACTTC
NA	TRBV11-3	many	TRBJ2-1	CASSSPLASQFF	TGTGCCAGCAGCTCCCCTTTAGCGTCACAGTTCTTC
TRBD1	TRBV7-2	medium-sized	TRBJ1-5	CASSPTGQGLSNQPQHF	TGTGCCAGCAGCCCGACGGGACAGGGTCTATCCAATCAGCCCCAGCATTTT
NA	TRBV14	large	TRBJ2-1	CASSQDLGQRGYNEQFF	TGTGCCAGCAGCCAAGATCTTGGACAGCGGGGCTACAATGAGCAGTTCTTC
NA	TRBV7-2	medium-sized	TRBJ1-3	CASSLLSRSGNTIYF	TGTGCCAGCAGCTTACTTAGCCGCTCTGGAAACACCATATATTTT
NA	TRBV14	medium-sized	TRBJ1-2	CASSRTNRVSSGYTF	TGTGCCAGCAGCCGAACGAACAGGGTGTCGAGTGGCTACACCTTC
NA	TRBV20-1	NA	TRBJ1-2	CSASGGQIYGYTF	TGCAGTGCTAGTGGAGGACAGATCTATGGCTACACCTTC
NA	TRBV18	NA	TRBJ2-2	CASSPVGQQNTGELFF	TGTGCCAGCTCACCAGTGGGACAACAAAACACCGGGGAGCTGTTTTTT
TRBD2	TRBV5-6	NA	TRBJ2-7	CASSLGNSGSKGSYEQYF	TGTGCCAGCAGTCTGGGGAATAGCGGGAGCAAGGGCTCCTACGAGCAGTACTTC
TRBD1	TRBV7-9	medium-sized	TRBJ1-5	CASSSGTVIQPQHF	TGTGCCAGCAGCTCCGGGACAGTGATTCAGCCCCAGCATTTT
NA	TRBV6-6	medium-sized	TRBJ1-2	CAGRDGEHYGYTF	TGTGCCGGCCGGGACGGGGAGCACTATGGCTACACCTTC
TRBD1	TRBV20-1	few	TRBJ2-7	CSARPSYRDRGFFNEQYF	TGCAGTGCTAGACCCAGTTACCGGGACAGGGGGTTTTTCAACGAGCAGTACTTC
NA	TRBV6-4	medium-sized	TRBJ1-2	CASSDRAPYGYTF	TGTGCCAGCAGTGACCGGGCCCCCTATGGCTACACCTTC
TRBD1	TRBV6-4	NA	TRBJ2-2	CAGSVGTDTGEPFF	TGTGCCGGCAGTGTGGGGACAGACACCGGGGAGCCGTTTTTT
TRBD1	TRBV6-5	NA	TRBJ2-2	CASSPWTGEYRELFF	TGTGCCAGCAGCCCCTGGACAGGGGAGTATAGGGAGCTGTTTTTT
NA	TRBV6-1	NA	TRBJ2-3	CASSEGGSANTQYF	TGTGCCAGCAGTGAGGGGGGTAGCGCGAATACGCAGTATTTT
NA	TRBV12-3/TRBV12-4	NA	TRBJ2-7	CASSLFPGNEQYF	TGTGCCAGCAGTTTATTCCCAGGGAATGAGCAGTACTTC
NA	TRBV4-1	few	TRBJ2-1	CASSQEITNEQFF	TGCGCCAGCAGCCAGGAAATAACTAATGAGCAGTTCTTC
NA	TRBV4-1	medium-sized	TRBJ2-7	CASSQGIGSVDEQYF	TGCGCCAGCAGCCAAGGTATTGGCAGCGTCGACGAGCAGTACTTC
NA	TRBV20-1	NA	TRBJ1-2	CSEFGEAGPFYGYTF	TGCAGTGAATTCGGAGAGGCAGGGCCCTTCTATGGCTACACCTTC
NA	TRBV20-1	medium-sized	TRBJ2-7	CSARSLLTYEQYF	TGCAGTGCTAGGTCCCTATTGACGTACGAGCAGTACTTC
NA	TRBV5-8	NA	TRBJ2-5	CASSGGFTPETQYF	TGTGCCAGCAGCGGGGGTTTTACCCCAGAGACCCAGTACTTC
NA	TRBV19	NA	TRBJ1-5	CASNFGENQPQHF	TGTGCCAGTAATTTCGGGGAGAATCAGCCCCAGCATTTT
NA	TRBV9	NA	TRBJ2-1	CASSVDPSPVGPEQFF	TGTGCCAGCAGCGTAGACCCTAGCCCCGTTGGTCCAGAGCAGTTCTTC
NA	TRBV6-1	many	TRBJ1-5	CASSAPSFAGNQPQHF	TGTGCCAGCAGTGCGCCGTCCTTTGCGGGCAATCAGCCCCAGCATTTT
TRBD1	TRBV7-8	NA	TRBJ2-3	CASSSQGQGVYTDPQYF	TGTGCCAGCAGCTCCCAGGGCCAGGGGGTTTACACAGATCCGCAGTATTTT
TRBD2	TRBV12-3/TRBV12-4	once	TRBJ2-3	CASSNSGGGQDTQYF	TGTGCCAGCAGTAATAGCGGGGGCGGGCAGGATACGCAGTATTTT
NA	TRBV11-1	NA	TRBJ2-1	CASSLDGGVKGNEQFF	TGTGCCAGCAGCTTAGATGGGGGAGTGAAGGGAAATGAGCAGTTCTTC
NA	TRBV6-5	NA	TRBJ2-7	CATRGAVDSYEQYF	TGTGCCACAAGGGGGGCGGTCGACTCCTACGAGCAGTACTTC
NA	TRBV2	NA	TRBJ2-5	CASSEGGSRQETQYF	TGTGCCAGCAGTGAAGGAGGTAGTAGACAAGAGACCCAGTACTTC
NA	TRBV7-9	NA	TRBJ1-4	CASSRPATNEKLFF	TGTGCCAGCAGCCGCCCAGCAACTAATGAAAAACTGTTTTTT
NA	TRBV7-3	medium-sized	TRBJ1-5	CASSMDRNQPQHF	TGTGCCAGCAGCATGGACAGAAATCAGCCCCAGCATTTT
NA	TRBV7-8	medium-sized	TRBJ1-6	CASSPYQGMASPLHF	TGTGCCAGCAGCCCCTACCAGGGGATGGCTTCACCCCTCCACTTT
NA	TRBV29-1	NA	TRBJ2-3	CSVVGLIDTDTQYF	TGCAGCGTCGTTGGCCTAATAGACACAGATACGCAGTATTTT
NA	TRBV12-5	many	TRBJ2-1	CASGFPRPNYEQFF	TGTGCTAGTGGTTTCCCCCGACCTAATTATGAGCAGTTCTTC
NA	TRBV11-2	NA	TRBJ1-2	CASSTDGYTF	TGTGCCAGCAGCACCGATGGCTACACCTTC
NA	TRBV29-1	NA	TRBJ1-4	CSVRGSGEKLFF	TGCAGCGTTCGGGGATCGGGTGAAAAACTGTTTTTT
TRBD1	TRBV20-1	many	TRBJ2-5	CSARDSPGTAWGQTQYF	TGCAGTGCTAGAGATTCCCCGGGGACAGCGTGGGGACAGACCCAGTACTTC
TRBD1	TRBV6-5	NA	TRBJ2-7	CASSYVQGVAYEQYF	TGTGCCAGCAGTTACGTTCAGGGGGTGGCCTACGAGCAGTACTTC
NA	TRBV27	many	TRBJ2-3	CASSLSGTGTDTQYF	TGTGCCAGCAGTTTATCCGGGACCGGCACAGATACGCAGTATTTT
TRBD2	TRBV6-5	NA	TRBJ2-7	CASSYLSTSGGEQYF	TGTGCCAGCAGTTACCTTTCCACTAGCGGAGGCGAGCAGTACTTC
TRBD1	TRBV7-3	NA	TRBJ2-1	CASSLTPGGNEQFF	TGTGCCAGCAGCCTAACGCCAGGGGGCAATGAGCAGTTCTTC
NA	TRBV7-9	NA	TRBJ2-7	CASSLGTAISYEQYF	TGTGCCAGCAGCTTAGGCACAGCCATCTCCTACGAGCAGTACTTC
NA	TRBV7-2	medium-sized	TRBJ2-3	CASSFSTDTQYF	TGTGCCAGCAGCTTTAGCACAGATACGCAGTATTTT
TRBD2	TRBV25-1	many	TRBJ2-1	CASSEPFISGRGYEQFF	TGTGCCAGCAGTGAACCCTTTATTAGCGGGAGAGGCTATGAGCAGTTCTTC
TRBD1	TRBV20-1	NA	TRBJ2-1	CSARGTGEARSSYNEQFF	TGCAGTGCCAGAGGGACAGGGGAGGCCCGAAGCTCCTACAATGAGCAGTTCTTC
NA	TRBV5-1	medium-sized	TRBJ1-2	CASSPQGWEDGYTF	TGCGCCAGCAGCCCCCAGGGGTGGGAAGATGGCTACACCTTC
NA	TRBV11-3	NA	TRBJ2-5	CAGSLDLSGRETQHF	TGTGCCGGCAGCTTGGATCTTTCGGGACGGGAGACCCAGCACTTC
NA	TRBV20-1	NA	TRBJ1-2	CSAREGRLGYGYTF	TGCAGTGCTAGAGAAGGCAGATTAGGGTATGGCTACACCTTC
TRBD1	TRBV4-1	many	TRBJ1-2	CASSQDNRGYGYTF	TGCGCCAGCAGCCAAGATAACAGGGGATATGGCTACACCTTC
NA	TRBV4-3	many	TRBJ2-1	CASSQDPIGYGASSYNEQFF	TGCGCCAGCAGCCAAGACCCAATCGGGTACGGAGCCTCCTCCTACAATGAGCAGTTCTTC
NA	TRBV4-3	medium-sized	TRBJ2-5	CASSQDKWGETQYF	TGCGCCAGCAGCCAAGATAAGTGGGGAGAGACCCAGTACTTC
TRBD1	TRBV15	NA	TRBJ2-7	CATSRDRGQSYEQYF	TGTGCCACCAGCAGAGATCGGGGACAGTCCTACGAGCAGTACTTC